This TCR beta chain was documented in a study of T cells of healthy individuals. This clonotype has only a few counts. The CDR3 runs 13 residues. Trimming shortened V by 2 bases and J by 1 base, and 6 bases separated the two germline ends. Germline V gene data show CDR1 as MNHEY and CDR2 as SVGEGT. One entry per CDR3 protein, called by TCRdb with MiXCR from the 5' RACE reads. The table has about 82,000 distinct CDR3 sequences, approximately 5.4% seen once. This clonotype originated in a female donor in good health. V usage is TRBV6-2 or TRBV6-3 and J usage is TRBJ2-7; D might be TRBD2 (5 bases). This CDR3 is CASSYDYSYEQYF. In DNA, the CDR3 is TGTGCCAGCAGTTACGACTATTCCTACGAGCAGTACTTC.